One sample yielded the 28 T cell receptor beta chains listed below, sequenced in a study of cytomegalovirus exposure and HLA in healthy donors. Sequencing was performed with immunoSEQ multiplex PCR; in TCRdb, only in-frame clones are kept and a portion is missing. Among hundreds of thousands of clones, just over 85% were seen once, and the ten largest hold under 0.95%. The sequenced sample was PBMCs. The receptor set was obtained from a woman aged 18-30 years in good health and CMV-seronegative.

V gene TRBV7-9 combines with J gene TRBJ2-7; 9 bases fit TRBD1. The germline gives CDR1 SEHNR, CDR2 FQNEAQ (reference sequence). J was trimmed by 1 base and V by 1 base; bases with no gene match: 5. CDR3 size: 16 residues. The CDR3 nucleotides read TGTGCCAGCAGCTTAGTCGGACAGGGGAAGTCCTACGAGCAGTACTTC. Residues: CASSLVGQGKSYEQYF.

Written as DNA, the CDR3 is TGTGCCAGCAGCCCCCTGACTAGCGGGCTGGAGACCCAGTACTTC. Translation gives CASSPLTSGLETQYF. The gene calls are TRBV2 and TRBJ2-5; TRBD2 aligns across 10 bases. Germline V lookup: CDR1 SNHLY, CDR2 FYNNEI. The V and J ends lost 6 bases and 5 bases, in that order; junction bases with no gene match: 9. The length of the CDR3 is 15 residues.

The genes are TRBV4-1 and TRBJ2-7; 8 bases map to TRBD1. After removal of 1 base from V and 7 bases from J, the junction contained 9 bases not matched to a gene. Germline lookup yields CDR1 MGHRA and CDR2 YSYEKL. The CDR3 extends over 15 amino acids. CDR3 sequence: CASSQGTGPVDEQYF. The DNA of the CDR3 is TGCGCCAGCAGCCAAGGGACAGGGCCTGTGGATGAGCAGTACTTC.

The V call is TRBV28, the J call TRBJ1-1, with 8 bases matching TRBD1. Per the germline V gene, CDR1 is MDHEN and CDR2 is SYDVKM. Trimming at V came to 6 bases and at J to 4 bases, leaving 13 bases not matched to a gene. CDR3 length equals 16 residues. The CDR3 DNA reads as TGTGCCAGCAGACCCGACCCAGGGGGCGAGGGCACTGAAGCTTTCTTT. This sequence encodes CASRPDPGGEGTEAFF. Drawing the rest from reference TRBV28 and TRBJ1-1, the complete variable domain is DVKVTQSSRYLVKRTGEKVFLECVQDMDHENMFWYRQDPGLGLRLIYFSYDVKMKEKGDIPEGYSVSREKKERFSLILESASTNQTSMYLCASRPDPGGEGTEAFFGQGTRLTVV.

The V call is TRBV2, the J call TRBJ2-3, with 7 bases lining up with TRBD1. Germline trimming cut 8 bases from V and 9 bases from J; bases unmatched to any gene: 5. Germline loops: CDR1 SNHLY, CDR2 FYNNEI. The CDR3 sequence is 11 residues long. The CDR3 bases are TGTGCCAGCCGAGGGGGCAGAACGCAGTATTTT. Encoded protein: CASRGGRTQYF.

The chain carries TRBV5-4 and TRBJ2-7; D unresolved. The CDR3 has 15 residues. Looked up from germline, CDR1 is SGHNT and CDR2 is YYREEE (reference sequence). With 0 bases removed from V and 0 bases from J, the gap between germline ends came to 10 bases. The DNA for the CDR3 is TGTGCCAGCAGCTTGGAGCCCGAAAGCTCCTACGAGCAGTACTTC. Translating it yields CASSLEPESSYEQYF. The complete variable domain, with remaining parts taken from reference TRBV5-4 and TRBJ2-7, reads ETGVTQSPTHLIKTRGQQVTLRCSSQSGHNTVSWYQQALGQGPQFIFQYYREEENGRGNFPPRFSGLQFPNYSSELNVNALELDDSALYLCASSLEPESSYEQYFGPGTRLTVT.

The genes are TRBV6-1 and TRBJ2-7, with D unclear. With 6 bases removed from V and 7 bases from J, the gap between germline ends came to 10 bases. Germline V gene data show CDR1 as MNHNS and CDR2 as SASEGT. The CDR3 loop spans 11 amino acids. The CDR3 nucleotides are TGTGCCAGCAGCGTACTACTAGAGCAGTACTTC. This codes for CASSVLLEQYF.

This chain connects TRBV27 to TRBJ1-2; perhaps TRBD1 as D (6 bases). In germline, CDR1 is MNHEY, CDR2 SMNVEV (reference sequence). Trimming shortened V by 2 bases and J by 5 bases, and 12 bases separated the two germline ends. The CDR3 runs 14 residues. The CDR3 loop reads CASSLKGGGYGYTF. In nucleotides, the CDR3 is TGTGCCAGCAGTTTAAAGGGAGGGGGGTATGGCTACACCTTC.

The J gene is TRBJ2-7, the V gene TRBV7-6; 10 bases match TRBD2. This CDR3 has 16 amino acids. V lost 3 bases to trimming and J lost 2 bases; unmatched junction nucleotides: 7. Per germline, CDR1 SGHVS and CDR2 FNYEAQ. The CDR3 region is CASSLISGRAPYEQYF. The CDR3 nucleotides read TGTGCCAGCAGCTTGATAAGCGGGAGGGCCCCCTACGAGCAGTACTTC. The variable domain in full, completed from reference TRBV7-6 and TRBJ2-7, reads GAGVSQSPRYKVTKRGQDVALRCDPISGHVSLYWYRQALGQGPEFLTYFNYEAQQDKSGLPNDRFSAERPEGSISTLTIQRTEQRDSAMYRCASSLISGRAPYEQYFGPGTRLTVT.

V usage is TRBV19 and J usage is TRBJ2-7; tentative D call: TRBD2 (6 bases). The CDR3 covers 15 residues. The V end was cut by 6 bases, the J end by 2 bases, with 17 bases between. Looked up from germline, CDR1 is LNHDA and CDR2 is SQIVND (reference sequence). CDR3 DNA sequence: TGTGCCAGTAGCTGGGGTAGCGGTCGTCCCTACGAGCAGTACTTC. It encodes CASSWGSGRPYEQYF.

V usage is TRBV30 and J usage is TRBJ1-1; D ambiguous. Deletions cut 0 bases from V and 0 bases from J, with 8 bases between. Germline CDR1 is GTSNPN and CDR2 is SVGIG (reference sequence). The CDR3 spans 14 residues. CDR3 bases: TGTGCCTGGAGTGTACTGGGCATGAACACTGAAGCTTTCTTT. Translated: CAWSVLGMNTEAFF.

The genes are TRBV2 and TRBJ2-3; TRBD1 matches 8 bases. The V gene end was trimmed by 6 bases and the J gene end by 2 bases; junction bases not matched to a gene: 7. The CDR3 extends over 15 amino acids. Germline V lookup: CDR1 SNHLY, CDR2 FYNNEI. The CDR3 is CASSWDRSTTDTQYF. The CDR3 nucleotides are TGTGCCAGCAGCTGGGACAGGTCGACCACAGATACGCAGTATTTT.

This clone was recorded only once. The J gene is TRBJ2-1, the V gene TRBV2, with a weak D call TRBD2 (5 bases). This CDR3 contains 15 residues. V lost 7 bases, J lost 3 bases, and 16 bases lay in between. Per germline, CDR1 SNHLY and CDR2 FYNNEI. This CDR3 is CASIGVTTIYNEQFF. The CDR3 DNA sequence: TGTGCCAGCATCGGGGTTACCACCATCTACAATGAGCAGTTCTTC.

The CDR3 reads CASARNRLNTEAFF. CDR3 DNA: TGTGCCAGCGCGAGGAACAGGCTGAACACTGAAGCTTTCTTT. V is TRBV2 and J is TRBJ1-1; tentatively, D is TRBD1 (5 bases). Trimming pared 8 bases from V and 0 bases from J, leaving 13 bases between. CDR1 and CDR2 (germline): SNHLY, FYNNEI. The CDR3 runs to 14 residues.

The chain employs TRBV2 and TRBJ2-7; TRBD1 agrees at 10 bases. CDR3 size: 17 residues. CDR1 and CDR2 from the germline V gene are SNHLY and FYNNEI. The V and J ends lost 0 bases and 3 bases, in that order; junction bases with no gene match: 8. Here the CDR3 reads CASSEASGQGLNYEQYF. CDR3 DNA sequence: TGTGCCAGCAGTGAAGCGTCGGGACAGGGGCTGAACTACGAGCAGTACTTC. Variable domain in full (rest from reference TRBV2 and TRBJ2-7): EPEVTQTPSHQVTQMGQEVILRCVPISNHLYFYWYRQILGQKVEFLVSFYNNEISEKSEIFDDQFSVERPDGSNFTLKIRSTKLEDSAMYFCASSEASGQGLNYEQYFGPGTRLTVT.

The chain recombines TRBV2 with TRBJ1-1, with D uncertain. The V and J ends lost 7 bases and 5 bases respectively, with 17 bases between them. Germline V gene lookup returns CDR1 SNHLY and CDR2 FYNNEI. This CDR3 has 14 amino acids. The CDR3, as DNA: TGTGCCAGCACTTCCGAAGGGAGGAAAACTGAAGCTTTCTTT. It codes for CASTSEGRKTEAFF.

V gene TRBV5-1 combines with J gene TRBJ2-1; 11 bases fit TRBD2. The CDR3 has 20 amino acids. V shed 1 base, J shed 4 bases, and the junction held 16 bases outside the gene matches. CDR1 is SGHRS and CDR2 is YFSETQ in the germline V gene. The CDR3 is CASSLITGSPSGGRYNEQFF. In DNA form, the CDR3 reads TGCGCCAGCAGCTTGATAACAGGGAGCCCTAGCGGGGGGAGATACAATGAGCAGTTCTTC.

The genes are TRBV28 and TRBJ1-2; the D gene is possibly TRBD1 (5 bases). CDR3 length equals 12 residues. Germline CDR1 reads MDHEN; CDR2 reads SYDVKM. V lost 2 bases, J lost 7 bases, and 8 bases lay in between. The CDR3 reads CASSLGHPGYTF. The CDR3 DNA reads as TGTGCCAGCAGTTTAGGACATCCTGGCTACACCTTC.

The chain recombines TRBV30 with TRBJ2-3; D might be TRBD2 (6 bases). The CDR3 is 15 residues long. In germline, CDR1 is GTSNPN, CDR2 SVGIG (reference sequence). The V end lost 2 bases, the J end lost 2 bases, and 14 bases lay between the germline ends. CDR3 amino acids: CAWSPRGRYTDTQYF. DNA for the CDR3: TGTGCCTGGAGTCCTCGGGGGAGGTACACAGATACGCAGTATTTT.

The V and J genes are TRBV6-1 and TRBJ2-1; 9 positions match TRBD2. The CDR3 loop spans 17 amino acids. V lost 0 bases and J lost 8; bases outside the gene matches: 11. Germline CDR1 is MNHNS and CDR2 is SASEGT. The CDR3 bases are TGTGCCAGCAGTGAAGCCCCCACCGGGCGGGGGGGAGATGAGCAGTTCTTC. Translation gives CASSEAPTGRGGDEQFF.

The V call is TRBV18, the J call TRBJ1-5; 7 bases are shared with TRBD1. V shed 6 bases and J 4 bases; nucleotides not matched to a gene: 3. The CDR3 runs to 13 residues. Germline lookup yields CDR1 KGHSH and CDR2 LQKENI. Here the CDR3 reads CASSMGQNQPQHF. CDR3 bases: TGTGCCAGCTCGATGGGACAGAATCAGCCCCAGCATTTT.

This chain joins TRBV5-1 and TRBJ2-2; D gene ambiguous. There are 13 residues in the CDR3. Trimming shortened V by 4 bases and J by 5 bases, and 9 bases separated the two germline ends. Germline-derived CDR1 and CDR2 are SGHRS and YFSETQ. CDR3 sequence: CASSLLGTGELFF. Written as DNA, the CDR3 is TGCGCCAGCAGCCTCCTCGGGACCGGGGAGCTGTTTTTT. The entire variable domain, with the rest obtained from reference TRBV5-1 and TRBJ2-2, is as follows: KAGVTQTPRYLIKTRGQQVTLSCSPISGHRSVSWYQQTPGQGLQFLFEYFSETQRNKGNFPGRFSGRQFSNSRSEMNVSTLELGDSALYLCASSLLGTGELFFGEGSRLTVL.

CDR3 residues: CASSQGRQGFVKNIQYF. Here the CDR3 DNA reads TGCGCCAGCAGCCAAGGCCGACAGGGTTTTGTCAAAAACATTCAGTACTTC. The rearrangement joins TRBV4-1 to TRBJ2-4, with 7 bases fitting TRBD1. The CDR3 is 17 residues long. Germline V gene lookup returns CDR1 MGHRA and CDR2 YSYEKL. V shed 1 base, J shed 3 bases, and the junction held 9 bases outside the gene matches.

This chain uses TRBV7-9 with TRBJ2-7, with D perhaps matching TRBD2 (7 bases). The V and J ends lost 8 bases and 1 base respectively, with 15 bases between them. Looked up from germline, CDR1 is SEHNR and CDR2 is FQNEAQ (reference sequence). The length of the CDR3 is 14 residues. CDR3 in DNA: TGTGCCAGCTGGGGGGGGGACATATCCTACGAGCAGTACTTC. This sequence encodes CASWGGDISYEQYF.

This chain uses TRBV28 with TRBJ2-1, with D possibly TRBD2 on 5 matching bases. CDR1 is MDHEN, CDR2 SYDVKM, per germline. The V end was cut by 3 bases, the J end by 6 bases, with 15 bases between. The CDR3 extends over 15 amino acids. CDR3 sequence (DNA): TGTGCCAGCAGTTTTAGAGGGAGACGGAGCAATGAGCAGTTCTTC. Amino acid sequence: CASSFRGRRSNEQFF.

This chain joins TRBV5-1 and TRBJ1-1; 7 nucleotides align to TRBD1. This CDR3 contains 13 residues. Germline V gene data show CDR1 as SGHRS and CDR2 as YFSETQ. Trimming took 4 bases from V and 4 from J; bases not matched to a gene: 4. CDR3 region: CASSEGTVTEAFF. For the CDR3, the DNA is TGCGCCAGCAGCGAAGGGACAGTCACTGAAGCTTTCTTT.

The chain joins TRBV25-1 to TRBJ2-2; 8 bases match TRBD1. J was trimmed by 5 bases and V by 4 bases; bases with no gene match: 3. The CDR3 contains 14 residues. Germline CDR1 and CDR2: MGHDK and SYGVNS. The chain's CDR3 is CASSGTGLTGELFF. As DNA, the CDR3 is TGTGCCAGCAGTGGGACAGGGCTTACCGGGGAGCTGTTTTTT.

The chain is built from TRBV28 and TRBJ1-1; maybe TRBD1 (5 bases). V lost 5 bases, J lost 4 bases, and 14 bases lay in between. This CDR3 is built from 14 residues. Looked up from germline, CDR1 is MDHEN and CDR2 is SYDVKM. The CDR3 DNA follows: TGTGCCAGCAGTCCCCTGCAGGGCCCCACTGAAGCTTTCTTT. Its translation: CASSPLQGPTEAFF.